What follows describes a single T cell receptor (beta chain). Antigen specificity is unknown. The data stem from a study of T cells expressing NK-cell markers. Study as a whole: Researchers got TCR beta repertoires out of sorted CD3+CD56+NKG2C+, CD3+CD56+NKG2C- and CD3+CD56-NKG2C+ T cells. Findings of the study overall: These same clonotypes (in a handful of donors) also led the CD3+CD56-NKG2C+ fraction. In 5 or 6 donors, dominant CD3+CD56+NKG2C+ clonotypes ranked among the top 10 CD8+ clonotypes.

TCRdb reprocessed the 5' RACE reads; each CDR3 protein has one entry and no DNA is given. The listing records roughly 110,000 distinct CDR3 sequences. This CDR3 comprises 14 residues. CDR1 and CDR2 from the germline V gene are SGHTA and FQGNSA. V gene TRBV7-2 combines with J gene TRBJ1-1; TCRdb's assignment of TRBD1 cannot be checked, as there is no DNA. This receptor was identified in a woman aged 18 to 75 in good health. Sequencing input: blood T cells: a sorted CD56 or NKG2C T cell subset, CD4+ or CD8+ T cells, or bulk PBMC T cells (not recorded which). The CDR3 loop reads CASSYRTVNTEAFF.